This record covers a single TCR beta chain. Its target is unknown. This specimen belongs to a study of vaccination and CD4 T cells after COVID-19. Whole-study context: Stimulation of cells relied on overlapping spike peptides derived from SARS-CoV-2, HCoV-NL63, HCoV-OC43 and HCoV-229E.

With the Oncomine TCR Beta short-read assay, DNA from cultured CD4+ T cells was sequenced. TCRdb recomputed calls from the PCR reads with MiXCR, one row per CDR3 protein. The sample records 20,000 to 25,000 distinct CDR3 sequences, approximately 48% being singletons. Treatment: approximately 10-day PBMC culture with coronavirus spike peptide pools or control peptides (ViraFEST assay). Healthy vaccinated individuals lacked prior SARS-CoV-2 infection, per negative nucleocapsid antibodies before and after vaccination. Study results and caveats: From a median of about 21 to 38, SARS-CoV-2-reactive clonotypes increased, though not significantly.

This CDR3 has 15 amino acids. V was pared by 4 bases and J by 0 bases, with 11 bases between. Germline V gene lookup returns CDR1 SGHDT and CDR2 YYEEEE. The sequences come from CD4+ T cells from blood, cultured in vitro, collected before SARS-CoV-2 vaccination. This receptor was identified in a human donor who received a COVID-19 vaccine. V is TRBV5-6 and J is TRBJ1-3; D not certain. CDR3 DNA sequence: TGTGCCAGCAGCCCCGTTCACCTCTCTGGAAACACCATATATTTT. It is translated as CASSPVHLSGNTIYF.